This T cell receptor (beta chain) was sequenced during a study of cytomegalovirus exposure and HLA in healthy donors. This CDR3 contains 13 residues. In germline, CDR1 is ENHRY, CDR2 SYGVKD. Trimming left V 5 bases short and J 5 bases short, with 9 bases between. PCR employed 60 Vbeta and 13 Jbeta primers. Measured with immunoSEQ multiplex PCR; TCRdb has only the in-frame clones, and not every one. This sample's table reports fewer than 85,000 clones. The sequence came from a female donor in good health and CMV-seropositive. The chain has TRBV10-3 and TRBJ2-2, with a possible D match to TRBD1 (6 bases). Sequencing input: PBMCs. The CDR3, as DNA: TGTGCCATCAGTCAGGGGCAGACCGGGGAGCTGTTTTTT. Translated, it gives CAISQGQTGELFF.